This T cell receptor beta chain was retrieved from a study of graft-versus-host responses after intestinal transplantation. Study in general: Grafts were multivisceral, liver-intestinal, or isolated intestinal. All recipients got anti-thymocyte globulin induction, then tacrolimus and steroids for 2 to 3 years. General study findings and limits: Some GvH clones were seen earlier in gut or blood, suggesting intestinal origin.

Notes on this clone: No antigen is known for it.

The protocol was immunoSEQ multiplex PCR, while the TCRdb copy is restricted to in-frame clones and leaves out a portion. The sample carries approximately 85,000 clones, approximately 90% recorded once. This CDR3 region has 15 residues. Germline V CDR1 and CDR2: MNHEY, SMNVEV (reference sequence). V was cut by 5 bases and J by 4 bases, with 17 bases left in between. V and J are TRBV27 and TRBJ1-2; tentatively, D is TRBD1 (6 bases). This clonotype originated in a human donor who was the organ donor for an intestinal transplant. Sample: unstimulated CD8+ T cells sorted from spleen or lymph node cells, taken before transplant. The CDR3 sequence: CASSPPQGIGYGYTF. CDR3 DNA sequence: TGTGCCAGCAGTCCGCCACAGGGCATCGGCTATGGCTACACCTTC.